The rows below give T cell receptor beta chains drawn from one sample of a study of T cell repertoires in cytomegalovirus infection. The antigens these receptors bind are not known. Each CDR3 protein gets one entry after TCRdb re-called the reads with MiXCR. The sample yields some 120,000 distinct CDR3 sequences, 30% to 40% seen once. The sample was CD8+ T cells from cultured PBMCs, taken from culture after CMV antigen stimulation. The receptors here all came from a human donor in good health (CMV status not recorded). Some clones in this sample may be carry-over from other donors' samples. Both conserved end residues are part of each CDR3. The D gene is left open where the match is weak. Rows give clone size only sometimes, using once, few, many, or a class for an expanded clone.

J gene: TRBJ2-1
D gene: .
clone size: .
V gene: TRBV4-3
CDR3 protein: CASSQDARNEQFF
CDR3 DNA: TGCGCCAGCAGCCAAGATGCGCGAAATGAGCAGTTCTTC

J gene: TRBJ1-5
D gene: .
clone size: many
V gene: TRBV7-8
CDR3 protein: CASSSTPGHNQPQHF
CDR3 DNA: TGTGCCAGCAGCTCCACCCCGGGACACAATCAGCCCCAGCATTTT

J gene: TRBJ2-2
D gene: TRBD2
clone size: .
V gene: TRBV11-2
CDR3 protein: CASSLVRRAGGPGELFF
CDR3 DNA: TGTGCCAGCAGCTTAGTTAGGAGGGCGGGGGGGCCCGGGGAGCTGTTTTTT

J gene: TRBJ2-2
D gene: TRBD1
clone size: few
V gene: TRBV19
CDR3 protein: CASKHRTGFAGELFF
CDR3 DNA: TGTGCCAGTAAGCACCGGACAGGGTTTGCCGGGGAGCTGTTTTTT

J gene: TRBJ2-3
D gene: .
clone size: .
V gene: TRBV6-2/TRBV6-3
CDR3 protein: CASSYPDTSTRSDTQYF
CDR3 DNA: TGTGCCAGCAGTTACCCGGACACATCGACTAGGTCAGATACGCAGTATTTT

J gene: TRBJ2-1
D gene: .
clone size: .
V gene: TRBV2
CDR3 protein: CASSSLPNEQFF
CDR3 DNA: TGTGCCAGCAGTAGTTTACCCAATGAGCAGTTCTTC

J gene: TRBJ2-7
D gene: .
clone size: .
V gene: TRBV28
CDR3 protein: CATKEVGNYEQYF
CDR3 DNA: TGTGCCACGAAAGAGGTGGGAAACTACGAGCAGTACTTC

J gene: TRBJ1-5
D gene: .
clone size: many
V gene: TRBV28
CDR3 protein: CASSNLGDSQPQHF
CDR3 DNA: TGTGCCAGCAGCAATTTGGGGGATTCTCAGCCCCAGCATTTT

J gene: TRBJ1-1
D gene: TRBD1
clone size: .
V gene: TRBV4-3
CDR3 protein: CASSHTGGTEAFF
CDR3 DNA: TGCGCCAGCAGTCATACAGGGGGGACTGAAGCTTTCTTT

J gene: TRBJ2-5
D gene: TRBD1
clone size: many
V gene: TRBV7-6
CDR3 protein: CASTGTGQETQYF
CDR3 DNA: TGTGCCAGCACCGGGACAGGACAAGAGACCCAGTACTTC

J gene: TRBJ2-1
D gene: .
clone size: many
V gene: TRBV6-1
CDR3 protein: CASSEYSGMEFNEQFF
CDR3 DNA: TGTGCCAGCAGTGAGTATTCAGGGATGGAGTTCAATGAGCAGTTCTTC

J gene: TRBJ2-3
D gene: .
clone size: few
V gene: TRBV20-1
CDR3 protein: CSARDRLDTQYF
CDR3 DNA: TGCAGTGCTAGAGATCGACTTGATACGCAGTATTTT